The clone carrying this T cell receptor beta chain was seen only a few times. The antigen remains unidentified. The data were taken from a study of identical twins. Findings of the study overall: Models predicted less out-of-frame TCR alpha sharing in monozygotic twins than was found. Out-of-frame beta sequences exhibited a weaker degree of excess twin sharing.

Deletions cut 0 bases from V and 4 bases from J, with 16 bases between. There are 16 residues in the CDR3. The germline V gene has CDR1 MNHEY and CDR2 SVGAGI. All donors were healthy, and all were Caucasian. Addition of a universal primer site occurred through template switching, and cDNA carried unique molecular identifiers. TCRdb used MiXCR to reprocess the 5' RACE reads, holding one entry per CDR3 protein. The table records around 680,000 distinct CDR3 sequences, approximately 9% of them present only once. The same specimen was also included in a second study, on yellow fever vaccine responses in identical twins.

This TCR derives from a woman aged 18-29 years in good health. The sample consisted of PBMCs. The rearrangement uses TRBV6-5 and TRBJ2-7; no definite D call. Here the CDR3 reads CASSYSFHQKPYEQYF. CDR3 nucleotides: TGTGCCAGCAGTTACTCTTTCCACCAGAAGCCGTACGAGCAGTACTTC.